The entry below gives a single T cell receptor beta chain sequence along with its context. Its antigen is currently unknown. The data were taken from a study of T cell clones after liver transplantation. About the research overall: TCRbeta sequencing after a pre-transplant mixed lymphocyte reaction identified graft-donor-reactive clones, later tracked in post-transplant blood. Graft-donor-reactive sequences were compared with third-party-reactive TCRbeta sequences from pre-transplant mixed lymphocyte reactions.

The germline V gene encodes CDR1 MNHEY and CDR2 SVGAGI. CDR3 size: 15 residues. The V gene lost 4 bases and the J gene lost 4 bases, with 14 bases spanning the gap. Libraries were prepared by immunoSEQ multiplex PCR; TCRdb keeps only in-frame clonotypes and omits some of them. The repertoire includes more than 95,000 clones, 84% of them detected once, and around 2.9% sits in the top ten. Study conclusions and caveats: Compared with third party-reactive sequences, donor-reactive ones declined more, independent of withdrawal success. Low donor cell numbers restricted donor-reactive repertoire measurement in two subjects.

Sequencing was performed on CD4+ T cells from blood, taken approximately 4 years after liver transplant. This TCR was sampled from a human patient who received a liver transplant. Certain T cells may be donor cells from the graft. The chain has TRBV6-5 and TRBJ1-3; D gene uncertain. The DNA of the CDR3 is TGTGCCAGCAGTTCCTCGGGCGGAGGAGGAAACACCATATATTTT. It encodes CASSSSGGGGNTIYF.